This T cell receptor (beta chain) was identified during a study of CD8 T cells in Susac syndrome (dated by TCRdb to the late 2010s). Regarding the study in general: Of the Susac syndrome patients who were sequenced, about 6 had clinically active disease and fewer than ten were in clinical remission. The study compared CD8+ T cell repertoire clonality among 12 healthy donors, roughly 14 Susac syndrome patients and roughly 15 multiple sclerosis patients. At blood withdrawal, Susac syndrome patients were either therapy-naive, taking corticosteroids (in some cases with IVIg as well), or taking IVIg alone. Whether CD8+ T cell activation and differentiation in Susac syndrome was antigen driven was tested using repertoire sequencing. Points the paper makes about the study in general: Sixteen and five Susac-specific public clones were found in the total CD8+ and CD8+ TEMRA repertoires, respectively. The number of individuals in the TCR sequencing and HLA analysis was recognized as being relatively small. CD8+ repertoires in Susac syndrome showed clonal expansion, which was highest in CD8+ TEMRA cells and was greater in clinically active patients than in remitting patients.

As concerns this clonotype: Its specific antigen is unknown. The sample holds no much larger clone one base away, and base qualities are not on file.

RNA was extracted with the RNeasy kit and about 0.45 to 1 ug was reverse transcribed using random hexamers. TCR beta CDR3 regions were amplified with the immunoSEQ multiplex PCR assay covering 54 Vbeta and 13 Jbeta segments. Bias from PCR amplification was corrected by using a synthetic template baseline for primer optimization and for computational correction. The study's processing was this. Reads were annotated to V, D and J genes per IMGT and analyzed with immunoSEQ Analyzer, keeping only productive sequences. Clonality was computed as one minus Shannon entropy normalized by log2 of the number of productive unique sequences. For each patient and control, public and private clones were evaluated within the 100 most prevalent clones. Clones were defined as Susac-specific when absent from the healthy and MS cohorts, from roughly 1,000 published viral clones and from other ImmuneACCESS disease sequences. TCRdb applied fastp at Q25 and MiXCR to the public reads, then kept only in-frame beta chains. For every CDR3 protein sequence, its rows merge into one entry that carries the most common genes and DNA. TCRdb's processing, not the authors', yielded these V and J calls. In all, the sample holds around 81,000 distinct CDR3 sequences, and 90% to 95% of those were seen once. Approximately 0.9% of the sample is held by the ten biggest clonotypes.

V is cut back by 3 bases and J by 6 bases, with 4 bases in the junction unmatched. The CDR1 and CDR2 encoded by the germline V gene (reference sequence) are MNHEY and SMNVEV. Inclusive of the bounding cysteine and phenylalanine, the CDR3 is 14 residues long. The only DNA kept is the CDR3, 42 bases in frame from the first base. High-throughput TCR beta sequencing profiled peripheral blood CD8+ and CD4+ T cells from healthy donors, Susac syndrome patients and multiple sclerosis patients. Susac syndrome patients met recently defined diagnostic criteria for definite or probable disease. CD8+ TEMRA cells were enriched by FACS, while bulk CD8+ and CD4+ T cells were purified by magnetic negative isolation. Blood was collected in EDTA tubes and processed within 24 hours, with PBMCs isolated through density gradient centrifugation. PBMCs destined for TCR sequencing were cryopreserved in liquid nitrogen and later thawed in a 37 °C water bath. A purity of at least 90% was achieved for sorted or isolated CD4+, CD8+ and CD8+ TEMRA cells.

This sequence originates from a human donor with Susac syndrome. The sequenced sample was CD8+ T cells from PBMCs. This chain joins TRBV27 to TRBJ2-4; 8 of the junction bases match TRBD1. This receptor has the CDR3 CASSLSGGGNIQYF. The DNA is TGTGCCAGCAGTTTGTCAGGGGGCGGAAACATTCAGTACTTC.